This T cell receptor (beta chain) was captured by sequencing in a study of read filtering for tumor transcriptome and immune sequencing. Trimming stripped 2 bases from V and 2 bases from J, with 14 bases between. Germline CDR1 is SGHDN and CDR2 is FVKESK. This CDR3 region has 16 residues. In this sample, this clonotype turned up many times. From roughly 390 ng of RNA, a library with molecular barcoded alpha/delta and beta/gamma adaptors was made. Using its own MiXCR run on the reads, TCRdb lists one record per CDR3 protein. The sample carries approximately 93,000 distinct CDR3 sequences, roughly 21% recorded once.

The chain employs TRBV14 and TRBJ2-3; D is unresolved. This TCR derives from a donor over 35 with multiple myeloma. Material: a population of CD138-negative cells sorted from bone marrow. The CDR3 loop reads CASSQRLGVLTDTQYF. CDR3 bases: TGTGCCAGCAGCCAACGCCTTGGGGTTCTCACAGATACGCAGTATTTT.